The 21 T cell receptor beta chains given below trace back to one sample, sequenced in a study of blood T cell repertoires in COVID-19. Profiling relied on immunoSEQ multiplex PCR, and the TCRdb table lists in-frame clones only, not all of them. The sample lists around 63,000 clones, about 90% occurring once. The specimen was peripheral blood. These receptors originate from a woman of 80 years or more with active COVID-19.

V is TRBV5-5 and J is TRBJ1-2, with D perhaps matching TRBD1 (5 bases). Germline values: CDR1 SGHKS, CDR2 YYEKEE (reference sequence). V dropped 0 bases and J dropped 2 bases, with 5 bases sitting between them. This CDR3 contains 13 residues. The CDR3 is CASSLDRNYGYTF. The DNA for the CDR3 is TGTGCCAGCAGCTTGGACAGGAACTATGGCTACACCTTC.

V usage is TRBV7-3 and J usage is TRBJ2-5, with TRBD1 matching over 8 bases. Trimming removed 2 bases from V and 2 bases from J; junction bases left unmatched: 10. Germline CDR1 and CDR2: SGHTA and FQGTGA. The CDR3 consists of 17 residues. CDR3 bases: TGTGCCAGCAGCTTAGCTGGGGGCACAGGGGGACAAGAGACCCAGTACTTC. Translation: CASSLAGGTGGQETQYF.

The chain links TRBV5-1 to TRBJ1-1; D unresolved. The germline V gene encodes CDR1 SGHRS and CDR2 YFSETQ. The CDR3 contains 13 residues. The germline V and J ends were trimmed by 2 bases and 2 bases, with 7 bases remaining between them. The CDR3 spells CASSFSQNTEAFF. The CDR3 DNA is TGCGCCAGCAGCTTTTCACAAAACACTGAAGCTTTCTTT.

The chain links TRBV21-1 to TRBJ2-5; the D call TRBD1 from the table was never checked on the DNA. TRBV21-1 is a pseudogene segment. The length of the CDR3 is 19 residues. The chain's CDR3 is CASSKEWDRGLGPGETQYF. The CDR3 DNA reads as TGTGCCAGCAGCAAAGAGTGGGACAGGGGGCTCGGACCTGGAGAGACCCAGTACTTC.

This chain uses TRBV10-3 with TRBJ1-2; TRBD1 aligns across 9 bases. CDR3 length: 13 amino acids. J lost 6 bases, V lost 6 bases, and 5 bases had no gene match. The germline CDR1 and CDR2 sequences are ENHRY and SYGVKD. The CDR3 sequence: CAISGTGTNGYTF. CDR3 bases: TGTGCCATCAGCGGGACAGGGACGAATGGCTACACCTTC.

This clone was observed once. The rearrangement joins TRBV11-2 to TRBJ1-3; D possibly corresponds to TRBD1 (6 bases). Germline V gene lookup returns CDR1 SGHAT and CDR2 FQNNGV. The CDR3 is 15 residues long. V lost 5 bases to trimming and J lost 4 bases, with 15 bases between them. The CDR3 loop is CASSRRGLSGNTIYF. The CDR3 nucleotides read TGTGCCAGCAGCCGCAGGGGACTAAGCGGAAACACCATATATTTT.

DNA of the CDR3: TGTGCCAGCAGTGAGCTAGCGGGGCCGGACGAGCAGTACTTC. Its protein is CASSELAGPDEQYF. The chain recombines TRBV2 with TRBJ2-7; 9 bases align to TRBD2. Germline V CDR1 and CDR2: SNHLY, FYNNEI. The V segment lost 3 bases and the J segment 5 bases; nucleotides outside the gene matches: 5. The CDR3 runs to 14 residues.

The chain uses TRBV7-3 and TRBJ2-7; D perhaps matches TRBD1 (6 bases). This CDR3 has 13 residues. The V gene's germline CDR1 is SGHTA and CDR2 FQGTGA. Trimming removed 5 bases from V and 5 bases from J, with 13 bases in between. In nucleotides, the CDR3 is TGTGCCAGCAGCCCACAACAGGGCCACGAGCAGTACTTC. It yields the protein CASSPQQGHEQYF.

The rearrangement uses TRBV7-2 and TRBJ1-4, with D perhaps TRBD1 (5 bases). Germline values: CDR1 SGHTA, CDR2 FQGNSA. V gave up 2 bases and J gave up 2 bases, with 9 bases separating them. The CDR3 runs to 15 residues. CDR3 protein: CASSLMGGTNEKLFF. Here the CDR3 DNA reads TGTGCCAGCAGCTTAATGGGGGGGACTAATGAAAAACTGTTTTTT. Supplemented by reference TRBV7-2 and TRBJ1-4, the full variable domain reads GAGVSQSPSNKVTEKGKDVELRCDPISGHTALYWYRQSLGQGLEFLIYFQGNSAPDKSGLPSDRFSAERTGGSVSTLTIQRTQQEDSAVYLCASSLMGGTNEKLFFGSGTQLSVL.

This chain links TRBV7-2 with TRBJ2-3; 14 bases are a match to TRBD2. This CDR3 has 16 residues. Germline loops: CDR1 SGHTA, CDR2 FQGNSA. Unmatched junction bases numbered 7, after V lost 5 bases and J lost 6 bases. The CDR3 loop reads CASSPRLAGGLDTQYF. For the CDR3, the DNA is TGTGCCAGCAGCCCCCGACTAGCGGGGGGGCTGGATACGCAGTATTTT. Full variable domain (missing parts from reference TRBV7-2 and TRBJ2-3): GAGVSQSPSNKVTEKGKDVELRCDPISGHTALYWYRQSLGQGLEFLIYFQGNSAPDKSGLPSDRFSAERTGGSVSTLTIQRTQQEDSAVYLCASSPRLAGGLDTQYFGPGTRLTVL.

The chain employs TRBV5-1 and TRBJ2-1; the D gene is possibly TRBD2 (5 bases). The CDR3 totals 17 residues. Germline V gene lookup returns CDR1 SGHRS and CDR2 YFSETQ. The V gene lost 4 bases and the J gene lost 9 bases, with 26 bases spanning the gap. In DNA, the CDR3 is TGCGCCAGCAGCCTGTATCGAGGCCTGGAGGCGCCGGGTGAGCAGTTCTTC. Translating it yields CASSLYRGLEAPGEQFF.

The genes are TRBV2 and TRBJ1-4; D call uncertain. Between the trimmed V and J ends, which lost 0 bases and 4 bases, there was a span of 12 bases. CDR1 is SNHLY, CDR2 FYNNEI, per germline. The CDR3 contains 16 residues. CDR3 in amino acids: CASSEAQTLGNEKLFF. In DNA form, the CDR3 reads TGTGCCAGCAGTGAAGCGCAGACACTCGGTAATGAAAAACTGTTTTTT.

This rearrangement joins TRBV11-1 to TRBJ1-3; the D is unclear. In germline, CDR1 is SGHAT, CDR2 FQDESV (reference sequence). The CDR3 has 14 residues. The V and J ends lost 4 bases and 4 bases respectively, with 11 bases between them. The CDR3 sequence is CASSSSLPGNTIYF. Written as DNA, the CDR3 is TGTGCCAGCAGCTCGTCCCTTCCCGGAAACACCATATATTTT.

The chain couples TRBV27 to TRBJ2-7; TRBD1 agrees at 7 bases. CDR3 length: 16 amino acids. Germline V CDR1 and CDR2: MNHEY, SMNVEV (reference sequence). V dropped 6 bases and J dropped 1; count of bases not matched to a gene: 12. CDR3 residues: CASSPIIETGSYEQYF. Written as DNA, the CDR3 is TGTGCCAGCAGCCCAATTATCGAGACAGGGTCCTACGAGCAGTACTTC.

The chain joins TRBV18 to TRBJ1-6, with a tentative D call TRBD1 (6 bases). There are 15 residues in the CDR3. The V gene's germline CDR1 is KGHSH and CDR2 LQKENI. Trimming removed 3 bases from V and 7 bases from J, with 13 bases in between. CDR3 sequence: CASSPLDRPNSPLHF. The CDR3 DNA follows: TGTGCCAGCTCACCTTTAGACAGGCCGAATTCACCCCTCCACTTT.

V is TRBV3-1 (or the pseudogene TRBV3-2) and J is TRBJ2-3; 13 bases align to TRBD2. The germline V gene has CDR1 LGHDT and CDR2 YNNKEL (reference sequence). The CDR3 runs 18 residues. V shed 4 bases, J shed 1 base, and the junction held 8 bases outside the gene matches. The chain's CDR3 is CASSLTSGGAPGTDTQYF. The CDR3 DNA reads TGTGCCAGCAGCCTAACTAGCGGGGGGGCTCCAGGCACAGATACGCAGTATTTT.

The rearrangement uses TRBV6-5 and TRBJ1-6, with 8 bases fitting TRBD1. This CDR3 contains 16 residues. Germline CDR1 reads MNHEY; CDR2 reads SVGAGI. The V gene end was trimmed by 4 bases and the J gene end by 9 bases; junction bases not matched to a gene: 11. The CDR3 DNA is TGTGCCAGCAGTTCCCGACGTACAGGGGGAGGTTCACCCCTCCACTTT. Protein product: CASSSRRTGGGSPLHF.

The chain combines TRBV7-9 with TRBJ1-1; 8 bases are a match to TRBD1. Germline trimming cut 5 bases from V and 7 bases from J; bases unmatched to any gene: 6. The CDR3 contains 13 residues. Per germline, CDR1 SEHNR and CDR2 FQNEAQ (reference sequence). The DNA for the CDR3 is TGTGCCAGCAGCGTCAGGGGGCCGTTTGAAGCTTTCTTT. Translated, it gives CASSVRGPFEAFF.

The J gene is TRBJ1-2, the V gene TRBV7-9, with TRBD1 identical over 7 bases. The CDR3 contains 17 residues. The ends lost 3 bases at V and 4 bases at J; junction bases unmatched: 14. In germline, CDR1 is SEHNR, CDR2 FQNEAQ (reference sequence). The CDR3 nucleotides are TGTGCCAGCAGCTTCCCGAGGAGGGGGCGAATCAGCTATGGCTACACCTTC. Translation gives CASSFPRRGRISYGYTF.

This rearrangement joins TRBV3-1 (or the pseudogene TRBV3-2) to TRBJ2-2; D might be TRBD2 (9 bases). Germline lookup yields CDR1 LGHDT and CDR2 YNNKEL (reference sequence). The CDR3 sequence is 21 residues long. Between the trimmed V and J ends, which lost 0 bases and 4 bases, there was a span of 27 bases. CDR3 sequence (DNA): TGTGCCAGCAGCCAAGATCGAGTACGACAGGGGAGGCGGGGGGGCACCGGGGAGCTGTTTTTT. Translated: CASSQDRVRQGRRGGTGELFF.

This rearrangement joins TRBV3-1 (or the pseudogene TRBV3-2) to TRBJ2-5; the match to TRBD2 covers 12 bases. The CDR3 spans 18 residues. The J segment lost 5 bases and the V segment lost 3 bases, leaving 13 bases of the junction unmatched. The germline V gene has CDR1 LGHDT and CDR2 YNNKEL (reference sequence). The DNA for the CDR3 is TGTGCCAGCAGCCAGGGAACTAGCGGGGGGACGCTGGGTGAGACCCAGTACTTC. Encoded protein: CASSQGTSGGTLGETQYF.